The sequence of this TCR beta chain was determined in a study of brain T cells in children with intractable seizures. V was trimmed by 8 bases and J by 6 bases, leaving 14 bases between them. This CDR3 has 11 residues. CDR1 is GTSNPN, CDR2 SVGIG, per germline (reference sequence). Specified time point: blood from clinic visit 5 months post-surgery; TSC patient then seizure free. At least one anti-epileptic drug was given before surgery. Assay: immunoSEQ multiplex PCR; the TCRdb copy retains only in-frame clones and omits some. The sample has about 320,000 clones, 93% seen once. The sequenced sample was peripheral blood, obtained approximately 5 months after surgery. This TCR came from a boy less than two years old with tuberous sclerosis and intractable seizures. This chain links TRBV30 with TRBJ2-7; a possible D gene is TRBD2 (6 bases). CDR3 residues: CAAHGGLEQYF. The CDR3 DNA follows: TGTGCCGCCCACGGGGGACTCGAGCAGTACTTC. Using reference TRBV30 and TRBJ2-7 for the parts outside the CDR3, the full variable domain is SQTIHQWPATLVQPVGSPLSLECTVEGTSNPNLYWYRQAAGRGLQLLFYSVGIGQISSEVPQNLSASRPQDRQFILSSKKLLLSDSGFYLCAAHGGLEQYFGPGTRLTVT.